This T cell receptor beta chain was identified during a study of blood T cell repertoires in COVID-19. In the study overall: The origin of the acute and convalescent COVID-19 samples was the United States, Italy and Spain. T cells, B-cell-depleted T cells, or PBMCs supplied cDNA or gDNA.

V shed 6 bases, J shed 5 bases, and the junction held 5 bases outside the gene matches. This CDR3 is built from 13 residues. CDR1 MDHEN and CDR2 SYDVKM come from the germline V gene. This table comes from immunoSEQ multiplex PCR, and its TCRdb copy is limited to in-frame clones, with some not included. Of about 260,000 clones in the sample, roughly 86% were seen once. Sequencing was carried out using peripheral blood. The TCR comes from a woman aged 50 to 60 with acute or convalescent COVID-19. The chain is built from TRBV28 and TRBJ1-2; TRBD1 agrees at 8 bases. CDR3 nucleotides: TGTGCCAGCAGACGGACAGGGATATATGGCTACACCTTC. Its translation is CASRRTGIYGYTF.